This T cell receptor (beta chain) was documented in a study of T cells after yellow fever vaccination. This clonotype appeared many times. The target antigen is unknown. Findings of the study overall: A large majority of primary-vaccination clones showed up again after the booster (just under 97% CD4, approximately 90% CD8).

Looked up from germline, CDR1 is KGHSH and CDR2 is LQKENI. V dropped 4 bases and J dropped 0 bases, with 6 bases sitting between them. This CDR3 has 13 amino acids. TCRdb itself ran the 5' RACE reads through MiXCR, one entry per CDR3 protein. The data contain about 340,000 distinct CDR3 sequences, around 13% of them singletons. The rearrangement uses TRBV18 and TRBJ1-2; D not certain. The TCR sequence derives from a man aged 18-30 years who received the YFV17D yellow fever vaccine. Source: CD4+ T cells sorted from PBMCs, taken 15 days after the yellow fever booster vaccination. The CDR3 nucleotides are TGTGCCAGCTCACACTTAGCTAACTATGGCTACACCTTC. Protein product: CASSHLANYGYTF.